This TCR beta chain originates from a study of T cell responses to AZD1222 COVID-19 vaccine (dated by TCRdb to the early 2020s). Some background on the complete study: Because spike-specific TCR depth and breadth did not differ between the two schedules, AZD1222 recipients who got a second dose at roughly 4 weeks were pooled with those who got a second dose at roughly 12 weeks. Trial participants were enrolled by age into subgroups of 18-55, 56-69 and 70-plus years, and about 150, 27 and 61 TCR-sequenced participants, respectively, were included in these subgroups. A total of 240 or so trial participants underwent TCR sequencing, of whom about 210 had received two doses of AZD1222 and about 26 had received two doses of the MenACWY control vaccine.

As concerns this clone: It lacks a known antigen. Nothing much larger sits one base from this clone, and base qualities are not available.

What this sample's time point label stands for: baseline before first vaccination. Samples from vaccinated people were obtained from the UK trials COV001 and COV002, which included a single-blind randomized controlled phase 2/3 trial of AZD1222 (ChAdOx1 nCoV-19) in healthy adults. For TCRbeta chain sequencing, PBMC samples were collected from trial participants at day 0 and at day 28 after the second dose. Trimming costs V 4 bases and J 7 bases, and their ends lie 27 bases apart. From the germline V gene, CDR1 is SGHRS and CDR2 is YFSETQ. There are 19 amino acids in the CDR3, from cysteine to phenylalanine inclusive. The DNA shown is the 57-base CDR3, in frame from base 1. The CDR3 regions of human TCRbeta chains were subjected to immunosequencing. In the paper's pipeline: TCRs in the repertoires were matched against a reference library of SARS-CoV-2-specific TCRs that had been generated with the MIRA antigen-specificity platform. Breadth was defined as the fraction of unique TCRs that were SARS-CoV-2-associated, and depth was defined as the fraction of total T cells that were SARS-CoV-2-associated. Using the MIRA data, every spike-specific TCR was mapped to the spike region that the TCR reacted to and assigned to either a CD4 or a CD8 class. Log10-transformed breadth and depth values were compared by one-way ANOVA with Sidak's multiple comparisons tests. In its TCRdb copy, this immuneACCESS table keeps in-frame sequences only and misses some clones. Where compared with another copy, unresolved V genes explain less than half of these, and the others have no known cause. V, J and clone size derive from that table, while D and trimming were established from the DNA sequence. Counted in this sample were fewer than 150,000 clones; around 93% of them appeared once. The top ten clones comprise about 14% of the sample.

The study at large found these results: Reportedly, close to half of the unique spike-specific TCRs recognized epitopes lying outside the regions that are mutated in the B.1.351 and B.1.1.7 variants. Only 5 to 7 AZD1222 recipients were SARS-CoV-2 seropositive at baseline, limiting conclusions about previously exposed vaccinees. Participants were mostly white British and included more females than males, and it was suggested by the authors that clonal diversity may have been underestimated. In the small 56-69-year group, the increase in depth fell short of significance, most likely because of low power. After two AZD1222 doses, spike-specific TCR breadth and depth were significantly higher than at day 0 and than in MenACWY recipients. The whole spike protein was spanned by vaccine-associated CD4 TCRs, and dominant responses were seen in regions 160-218 and 743-854. Because no samples from the day 14 peak response were available, repertoires could be characterized only after the peak T cell response.

This clonotype was obtained from an adult in good health. The sequencing here drew on peripheral blood, taken on day 0 of AZD1222 vaccination. The V and J segments used are TRBV5-1 and TRBJ1-6; a tentative D call is TRBD1 (5 bases match). The DNA sequence is TGCGCCAGCAGCGCGCTATTCTCGACCGCAGGGCCAGTAAATTCACCCCTCCACTTT. The resulting protein is CASSALFSTAGPVNSPLHF.